A single sample gave rise to the 20 T cell receptor beta chains below, sequenced in a study of T-cell memory formation after mild COVID-19. TCRdb analysed the 5' RACE reads with MiXCR anew, one entry per CDR3 protein. The data contain approximately 100,000 distinct CDR3 sequences, about a sixth of them seen just once; the ten biggest clones take up over 25%. Sequenced: PBMCs or a T cell subset sorted from them (not recorded which). The receptor set was obtained from an adult woman who had mild COVID-19 (a few samples of this study predate the infection). Cell type and time point are not known.

A few counts support this clonotype. The rearrangement joins TRBV4-1 to TRBJ1-4; tentatively, D is TRBD1 (6 bases). Germline V gene lookup returns CDR1 MGHRA and CDR2 YSYEKL. Trimming took off 4 bases at V and 4 bases at J, with 16 bases between the two ends. The CDR3 has 16 amino acids. The CDR3: CASSLPPGQVNEKLFF. The CDR3 bases are TGCGCCAGCAGCCTTCCCCCGGGACAAGTTAATGAAAAACTGTTTTTT.

A few counts support this clonotype. V is TRBV6-5 and J is TRBJ2-7; no firm D call. Trimming pared 11 bases from V and 6 bases from J, leaving 17 bases between. Germline CDR1 MNHEY, CDR2 SVGAGI. This CDR3 is built from 12 residues. CDR3 protein: CASGRFSGEQYF. The CDR3 DNA is TGTGCCTCCGGCCGGTTCTCGGGCGAGCAGTACTTC.

The CDR3 loop reads CASLGGIHEQYF. The CDR3 DNA follows: TGTGCCAGCCTGGGGGGGATCCACGAGCAGTACTTC. This chain uses TRBV6-6 with TRBJ2-7; TRBD2 matches at 7 bases. This CDR3 is 12 amino acids long. J was trimmed by 5 bases and V by 8 bases; bases with no gene match: 6. Germline V gives CDR1 MNHNY, CDR2 SVGAGI (reference sequence).

The rearrangement joins TRBV30 to TRBJ2-1; D is possibly TRBD1 or TRBD2 (5 bases each). Germline V gene data show CDR1 as GTSNPN and CDR2 as SVGIG (reference sequence). The CDR3 is made up of 15 amino acids. V gave up 0 bases and J gave up 7 bases, with 16 bases separating them. The CDR3 sequence is CAWSVSDWGYNEQFF. As DNA, the CDR3 is TGTGCCTGGAGTGTCAGCGATTGGGGGTATAATGAGCAGTTCTTC.

This rearrangement joins TRBV21-1 to TRBJ2-7; the table gives TRBD2 as D, unverified against the DNA. TRBV21-1 is an annotated pseudogene. The CDR3 loop spans 19 amino acids. The CDR3 nucleotides read TGTGCCAGCACGACCCTCTGGACTAGCGGGAGGGCCGATATCTACGAGCAGTACTTC. Residues: CASTTLWTSGRADIYEQYF.

The chain is built from TRBV6-4 and TRBJ2-2; D gene ambiguous. This CDR3 region has 13 residues. Germline-derived CDR1 and CDR2 are MRHNA and SNTAGT. V was trimmed by 3 bases and J by 0 bases, leaving 2 bases between them. CDR3 coding DNA: TGTGCCAGCAGTGATGCGAACACCGGGGAGCTGTTTTTT. This sequence encodes CASSDANTGELFF.

The chain couples TRBV2 to TRBJ1-1; no clear D. Germline V gives CDR1 SNHLY, CDR2 FYNNEI. The CDR3 totals 13 residues. Trimming took 4 bases from V and 6 from J, leaving 12 bases between them. CDR3 sequence reads: CASSVAVAPEAFF. The CDR3, as DNA: TGTGCCAGCAGTGTGGCCGTCGCGCCTGAAGCTTTCTTT.

The chain's CDR3 is CASSQGHVEGEAFF. The CDR3 region has the DNA TGTGCCAGCAGTCAAGGACATGTAGAGGGTGAAGCTTTCTTT. The genes are TRBV6-5 and TRBJ1-1; D is perhaps TRBD1 (5 bases). This CDR3 contains 14 residues. Germline V lookup: CDR1 MNHEY, CDR2 SVGAGI. With 5 bases removed from V and 7 bases from J, the gap between germline ends came to 17 bases.

The genes are TRBV29-1 and TRBJ2-5; 10 positions agree with TRBD1. The CDR3 consists of 13 residues. Germline V lookup: CDR1 SQVTM, CDR2 ANQGSEA. After removal of 6 bases from V and 6 bases from J, the junction contained 7 bases not matched to a gene. The CDR3 region is CSVDPGQGKTQYF. The CDR3 DNA sequence: TGCAGCGTAGATCCGGGACAGGGGAAGACCCAGTACTTC.

CDR3 residues: CASTEAPNTEAFF. CDR3 sequence (DNA): TGTGCCAGCACCGAGGCCCCTAACACTGAAGCTTTCTTT. The chain recombines TRBV11-2 with TRBJ1-1; D call uncertain. This CDR3 comprises 13 residues. Trimming left V 7 bases short and J 2 bases short, with 11 bases between. Germline V gene lookup returns CDR1 SGHAT and CDR2 FQNNGV.

This clonotype was detected many times. The rearrangement joins TRBV7-6 to TRBJ2-7; D not resolved. The CDR3 loop spans 14 amino acids. Germline CDR1 SGHVS, CDR2 FNYEAQ. Trimming cost V 4 bases and J 1 base, with 11 bases left between them. The CDR3 region has the DNA TGTGCCAGCAGCTCCGCCCAGCATTCCTACGAGCAGTACTTC. As protein: CASSSAQHSYEQYF.

This clonotype was detected many times. The chain joins TRBV28 to TRBJ2-7; D is perhaps TRBD1 (6 bases). The CDR3 is 14 residues long. Per the germline V gene, CDR1 is MDHEN and CDR2 is SYDVKM. Trimming removed 5 bases from V and 1 base from J, with 12 bases in between. The CDR3 reads CASSPMTGSYEQYF. CDR3 coding DNA: TGTGCCAGCAGTCCTATGACAGGATCCTACGAGCAGTACTTC.

The CDR3 protein is CASSLVPGGDIQYF. DNA of the CDR3: TGTGCCAGCAGCTTGGTCCCAGGGGGGGACATTCAGTACTTC. This chain connects TRBV5-5 to TRBJ2-4, with D tentatively TRBD1 or TRBD2 (7 bases each). Germline V gene lookup returns CDR1 SGHKS and CDR2 YYEKEE (reference sequence). This CDR3 has 14 residues. Trimming shortened V by 0 bases and J by 8 bases, and 12 bases separated the two germline ends.

This clonotype has more than one count but fewer than ten. J is TRBJ2-3 and V is TRBV4-1, with TRBD2 identical over 7 bases. CDR3 length equals 15 residues. CDR1 is MGHRA and CDR2 is YSYEKL in the germline V gene. V lost 8 bases to trimming and J lost 2 bases; unmatched junction nucleotides: 10. CDR3 DNA sequence: TGCGCCAGCCAGTCGGGGGGACTTCACACAGATACGCAGTATTTT. Translated: CASQSGGLHTDTQYF.

This clonotype has more than one count but fewer than ten. The chain carries TRBV12-3 or TRBV12-4 and TRBJ2-7, with 14 bases identical to TRBD2. The V and J ends lost 6 bases and 6 bases, in that order; junction bases with no gene match: 16. This CDR3 spans 18 amino acids. This chain's CDR3 is CASSPSTSGRELLLEQYF. In DNA, the CDR3 is TGTGCCAGCAGCCCCTCGACTAGCGGGAGGGAACTACTACTCGAGCAGTACTTC.

V gene TRBV12-3 or TRBV12-4 combines with J gene TRBJ2-7; D assignment may be TRBD1 or TRBD2 (5 bases each). The CDR3 has 15 amino acids. The V and J ends lost 5 bases and 3 bases respectively, with 17 bases between them. CDR3 in DNA: TGTGCCAGCAGTACTCGGGACGCAGGAATCTACGAGCAGTACTTC. Its translation is CASSTRDAGIYEQYF.

The V and J genes are TRBV7-6 and TRBJ1-1; the match to TRBD1 covers 7 bases. The junction had 8 bases not matched to a gene; V was cut back by 1 base and J by 6 bases. Germline lookup yields CDR1 SGHVS and CDR2 FNYEAQ. The CDR3 spans 15 residues. The CDR3 sequence is CASSLGQGWLSEAFF. The CDR3 bases are TGTGCCAGCAGCTTAGGACAGGGATGGCTCTCTGAAGCTTTCTTT.

The rearrangement joins TRBV6-4 to TRBJ2-2; D might be TRBD2 (5 bases). V lost 0 bases to trimming and J lost 7 bases, with 15 bases between them. The germline V gene encodes CDR1 MRHNA and CDR2 SNTAGT. This CDR3 has 16 amino acids. The DNA of the CDR3 is TGTGCCAGCAGTGACTCGTTCACCTGGGAGAGCGGGGAGCTGTTTTTT. Translation: CASSDSFTWESGELFF.

This clonotype was recorded many times. V gene TRBV9 combines with J gene TRBJ2-3; no reliable D call. Germline V gene data show CDR1 as SGDLS and CDR2 as YYNGEE. This CDR3 region has 14 residues. V lost 0 bases and J 2 bases, leaving 7 bases between the germline ends. CDR3 in amino acids: CASSVGTPTDTQYF. For the CDR3, the DNA is TGTGCCAGCAGCGTAGGTACTCCCACAGATACGCAGTATTTT. Full variable domain (missing parts from reference TRBV9 and TRBJ2-3): DSGVTQTPKHLITATGQRVTLRCSPRSGDLSVYWYQQSLDQGLQFLIQYYNGEERAKGNILERFSAQQFPDLHSELNLSSLELGDSALYFCASSVGTPTDTQYFGPGTRLTVL.

The V call is TRBV9, the J call TRBJ2-1, with 9 bases aligning to TRBD2. CDR3 length equals 17 residues. Germline assignment: CDR1 SGDLS and CDR2 YYNGEE. V lost 0 bases, J lost 0 bases, and 4 bases stayed unmatched. The CDR3, as DNA: TGTGCCAGCAGCGTAGAGGCTAGCGGGGCCTCCTACAATGAGCAGTTCTTC. Amino acids: CASSVEASGASYNEQFF.